This entry lists 24 T cell receptor beta chains sequenced from one sample in a study of cytomegalovirus exposure and HLA in healthy donors. Use of 60 Vbeta and 13 Jbeta primers characterized the PCR. This table comes from immunoSEQ multiplex PCR, and its TCRdb copy is limited to in-frame clones, with some not included. The sample carries under 200,000 clones, about 12% recorded once. Specimen: PBMCs. Receptor source: a middle-aged man in good health and CMV-seropositive.

This chain joins TRBV5-1 and TRBJ2-1, with 7 bases that match TRBD1. This CDR3 is 15 amino acids long. J lost 5 bases, V lost 2 bases, and 7 bases had no gene match. CDR1 SGHRS and CDR2 YFSETQ come from the germline V gene. The CDR3 DNA sequence: TGCGCCAGCAGCTTCCCCCGGGACAGCGACAATGAGCAGTTCTTC. Translation: CASSFPRDSDNEQFF. The variable domain in full, with the rest retrieved from reference TRBV5-1 and TRBJ2-1, is KAGVTQTPRYLIKTRGQQVTLSCSPISGHRSVSWYQQTPGQGLQFLFEYFSETQRNKGNFPGRFSGRQFSNSRSEMNVSTLELGDSALYLCASSFPRDSDNEQFFGPGTRLTVL.

The J gene is TRBJ2-3, the V gene TRBV19; weak D call: TRBD2 (7 bases). Germline lookup yields CDR1 LNHDA and CDR2 SQIVND (reference sequence). The V gene lost 7 bases and the J gene lost 4 bases, with 12 bases spanning the gap. The CDR3 runs 13 residues. This CDR3 is CASKTGGSDTQYF. CDR3 bases: TGTGCCAGTAAGACGGGGGGCTCAGATACGCAGTATTTT.

The chain recombines TRBV27 with TRBJ2-1; TRBD1 matches at 9 bases. The CDR3 spans 21 residues. V shed 5 bases, J shed 1 base, and the junction held 21 bases outside the gene matches. Per the germline V gene, CDR1 is MNHEY and CDR2 is SMNVEV (reference sequence). CDR3 in DNA: TGTGCCAGCAGTCCCGACCTGATACAGGGGGCTCTTATGAGGTCCTACAATGAGCAGTTCTTC. This gives the protein CASSPDLIQGALMRSYNEQFF.

The chain joins TRBV6-4 to TRBJ1-6; D remains ambiguous. This CDR3 comprises 14 residues. Germline V lookup: CDR1 MRHNA, CDR2 SNTAGT. The V end lost 6 bases, the J end lost 9 bases, and 15 bases lay between the germline ends. CDR3 residues: CASSLGEASSPLHF. For the CDR3, the DNA is TGTGCCAGCAGCCTCGGAGAAGCGAGTTCACCCCTCCACTTT.

This clone was seen a handful of times. V and J are TRBV19 and TRBJ1-2, with D tentatively TRBD1 (5 bases). This CDR3 has 13 amino acids. Germline CDR1 LNHDA, CDR2 SQIVND (reference sequence). Trimming cost V 0 bases and J 7 bases, with 9 bases left between them. The CDR3 region has the DNA TGTGCCAGTAGTATAGACCAGGGATTTGGCTACACCTTC. Translating it yields CASSIDQGFGYTF.

The chain couples TRBV9 to TRBJ2-1, with 7 bases identical to TRBD1. V gave up 0 bases and J gave up 1 base; unmatched junction bases: 10. The CDR3 totals 18 residues. CDR1 is SGDLS, CDR2 YYNGEE, per germline. CDR3 sequence: CASSVAGGKYASYNEQFF. Here the CDR3 DNA reads TGTGCCAGCAGCGTAGCAGGGGGTAAATACGCTTCCTACAATGAGCAGTTCTTC. The full variable domain, completed using reference TRBV9 and TRBJ2-1, is DSGVTQTPKHLITATGQRVTLRCSPRSGDLSVYWYQQSLDQGLQFLIQYYNGEERAKGNILERFSAQQFPDLHSELNLSSLELGDSALYFCASSVAGGKYASYNEQFFGPGTRLTVL.

This clone was observed a few times. The CDR3 sequence is CASSQEEGQSTDTQYF. The CDR3 DNA sequence: TGCGCCAGCAGCCAAGAGGAGGGACAGAGCACAGATACGCAGTATTTT. The rearrangement joins TRBV4-3 to TRBJ2-3; TRBD1 might be the D (7 bases). The CDR3 covers 16 residues. From germline, CDR1 is LGHNA and CDR2 YSLEER. The germline V and J ends were trimmed by 0 bases and 0 bases, with 10 bases remaining between them.

The gene calls are TRBV29-1 and TRBJ2-5; the D gene is possibly TRBD2 (5 bases). This CDR3 is 14 amino acids long. V was pared by 5 bases and J by 2 bases, with 15 bases between. Germline CDR1 reads SQVTM; CDR2 reads ANQGSEA. The CDR3 coding sequence is TGCAGCGTTCGGGGATACCGTCGGCAAGAGACCCAGTACTTC. Its translation: CSVRGYRRQETQYF.

This clone occurred a few times. V and J are TRBV7-9 and TRBJ1-1; no clear D gene. Germline values: CDR1 SEHNR, CDR2 FQNEAQ (reference sequence). The length of the CDR3 is 13 residues. The V gene lost 1 base and the J gene lost 4 bases, with 7 bases spanning the gap. CDR3 loop: CASSLGFGTEAFF. The CDR3, as DNA: TGTGCCAGCAGCTTAGGCTTCGGCACTGAAGCTTTCTTT.

The genes are TRBV28 and TRBJ1-2; 9 bases fit TRBD1. Germline V CDR1 and CDR2: MDHEN, SYDVKM. The trim removed 6 bases at V and 4 bases at J, leaving 6 bases unmatched. The length of the CDR3 is 14 residues. The CDR3 region is CASRTGGPGYGYTF. In nucleotides, the CDR3 is TGTGCCAGCAGGACAGGGGGGCCGGGCTATGGCTACACCTTC.

This clone was counted between two and nine times. V usage is TRBV5-5 and J usage is TRBJ1-2; D gene ambiguous. The CDR3 has 14 amino acids. The germline gives CDR1 SGHKS, CDR2 YYEKEE (reference sequence). V gave up 3 bases and J gave up 8 bases, with 17 bases separating them. CDR3 amino acids: CASSSDGAVGGYTF. In nucleotides, the CDR3 is TGTGCCAGCAGCTCCGATGGAGCCGTCGGGGGCTACACCTTC.

In this sample, this clone turned up a few times. The chain uses TRBV20-1 and TRBJ2-7, with D maybe TRBD1 (5 bases). Trimming took off 4 bases at V and 5 bases at J, with 9 bases between the two ends. The V gene's germline CDR1 is DFQATT and CDR2 SNEGSKA (reference sequence). The CDR3 covers 11 residues. For the CDR3, the DNA is TGCAGTGCTAACTTGGGGCACGAGCAGTACGTC. Protein: CSANLGHEQYV.

The V gene is TRBV4-3, the J gene TRBJ1-4, with TRBD1 identical over 8 bases. The CDR3 length is 16 residues. The V gene end was trimmed by 2 bases and the J gene end by 7 bases; junction bases not matched to a gene: 9. The V gene's germline CDR1 is LGHNA and CDR2 YSLEER. CDR3 DNA sequence: TGCGCCAGCAGCCAAACTGGACAGGGAGGGGGTGAAAAACTGTTTTTT. This sequence encodes CASSQTGQGGGEKLFF.

This clone was counted a few times. The V gene is TRBV28, the J gene TRBJ2-7, with 8 bases that match TRBD1. There are 15 residues in the CDR3. The V gene's germline CDR1 is MDHEN and CDR2 SYDVKM. The junction had 11 bases not matched to a gene; V was cut back by 4 bases and J by 6 bases. The CDR3 nucleotides are TGTGCCAGCAGTTCCCCCGGACAGGGCATAGTCGAGCAGTACGTC. Its translation is CASSSPGQGIVEQYV.

In this sample, this clone turned up a few times. DNA for the CDR3: TGTGCCAGCAAAATAGCGGGGGGTACGGATACGCAGTATTTT. It specifies CASKIAGGTDTQYF. The V and J genes are TRBV6-5 and TRBJ2-3; TRBD2 agrees at 10 bases. V was pared by 7 bases and J by 6 bases, with 7 bases of the junction left unmatched. This CDR3 has 14 amino acids. CDR1 and CDR2 from the germline V gene are MNHEY and SVGAGI.

The chain is built from TRBV4-3 and TRBJ2-1; D possibly corresponds to TRBD2 (6 bases). Trimming shortened V by 3 bases and J by 6 bases, and 15 bases separated the two germline ends. The CDR3 loop spans 15 amino acids. Germline-derived CDR1 and CDR2 are LGHNA and YSLEER. The CDR3 spells CASSQFISGGNEQFF. As DNA, the CDR3 is TGCGCCAGCAGCCAGTTCATTAGCGGAGGCAATGAGCAGTTCTTC.

This clone was seen a handful of times. V is TRBV7-9 and J is TRBJ1-2; 10 nucleotides line up with TRBD1. After removal of 3 bases from V and 4 bases from J, the junction contained 5 bases not matched to a gene. CDR3 size: 15 residues. Germline CDR1 and CDR2: SEHNR and FQNEAQ (reference sequence). CDR3 DNA sequence: TGTGCCAGCAGCTTCAGACAGGGGGCCTCCTATGGCTACACCTTC. It specifies CASSFRQGASYGYTF.

The chain recombines TRBV19 with TRBJ1-2; 7 bases map to TRBD1. The CDR3 covers 17 residues. V gave up 3 bases and J gave up 3 bases; unmatched junction bases: 13. Per germline, CDR1 LNHDA and CDR2 SQIVND (reference sequence). CDR3 bases: TGTGCCAGTAGTATTGGGGGCCTAGGACAGGACGACTATGGCTACACCTTC. The encoded protein is CASSIGGLGQDDYGYTF.

This clone was detected only a few times. The CDR3 sequence is CASSGGAQEGETQYF. The DNA of the CDR3 is TGCGCCAGCAGCGGCGGAGCCCAAGAGGGAGAGACCCAGTACTTC. This chain links TRBV5-1 with TRBJ2-5, with a weak D call TRBD2 (5 bases). This CDR3 comprises 15 residues. V lost 4 bases, J lost 4 bases, and 17 bases lay in between. Per the germline V gene, CDR1 is SGHRS and CDR2 is YFSETQ.

This clone has a handful of counts. V usage is TRBV27 and J usage is TRBJ2-5, with D perhaps TRBD1 (6 bases). The germline CDR1 and CDR2 sequences are MNHEY and SMNVEV (reference sequence). CDR3 length: 14 amino acids. V was cut by 5 bases and J by 5 bases, with 15 bases left in between. CDR3 in amino acids: CASSQQGPMETQYF. The CDR3 DNA reads TGTGCCAGCAGTCAGCAGGGGCCAATGGAGACCCAGTACTTC.

This chain uses TRBV9 with TRBJ2-7, with D possibly TRBD1 on 5 matching bases. Germline V lookup: CDR1 SGDLS, CDR2 YYNGEE. This CDR3 comprises 14 residues. Trimming shortened V by 0 bases and J by 2 bases, and 9 bases separated the two germline ends. The CDR3 protein is CASSVEAGTYEQYF. CDR3 sequence (DNA): TGTGCCAGCAGCGTAGAGGCAGGGACCTACGAGCAGTACTTC.

The rearrangement uses TRBV5-1 and TRBJ2-3, with a tentative D call TRBD2 (5 bases). V was clipped by 1 base and J by 4 bases, with 10 bases between them. The CDR3 spans 14 residues. CDR1 is SGHRS and CDR2 is YFSETQ in the germline V gene. CDR3 bases: TGCGCCAGCAGCTTGAATGGGAGCCCAGATACGCAGTATTTT. It translates to CASSLNGSPDTQYF.

The rearrangement links TRBV6-1 to TRBJ1-2; no clear D gene. CDR3 length: 13 residues. Trimming stripped 7 bases from V and 2 bases from J, with 11 bases between. Germline V CDR1 and CDR2: MNHNS, SASEGT. This CDR3 is CASIMRVNYGYTF. In DNA form, the CDR3 reads TGTGCCAGCATAATGAGGGTAAACTATGGCTACACCTTC.

This clone was found a few times. The rearrangement uses TRBV4-1 and TRBJ2-2; TRBD1 is a possible D gene (6 bases). The CDR3 is 17 amino acids. Trimming shortened V by 4 bases and J by 4 bases, and 19 bases separated the two germline ends. In germline, CDR1 is MGHRA, CDR2 YSYEKL. The CDR3 coding sequence is TGCGCCAGCAGCCCCTCAAGAGGTACAGGGAGCACCGGGGAGCTGTTTTTT. As protein: CASSPSRGTGSTGELFF.